A selection of T cell receptor beta chains follows, all from one sample in a study of cytomegalovirus exposure and HLA in healthy donors. Only in-frame clones appear in the TCRdb table, and some are missing; sequencing was by immunoSEQ multiplex PCR. The table has over 100,000 clones, around 73% seen once. Material for sequencing was PBMCs. All receptors derive from a man aged 40-49 years in good health and CMV-seronegative. The conserved cysteine and the conserved F or W are not part of the CDR3 here.

v_gene: TRBV10-3; len: 12; CDR3aa: AISESTTPYEQY
v_gene: TRBV9; len: 12; CDR3aa: ASSVASYTGELF
v_gene: TRBV19; len: 11; CDR3aa: APRQGEEETQY
v_gene: TRBV20-1; len: 9; CDR3aa: SARGGDTQY
v_gene: TRBV27; len: 13; CDR3aa: ASSSRDFSVYGYT
v_gene: TRBV6-6; len: 13; CDR3aa: ASSYGEVLETEAF
v_gene: TRBV4-1; len: 13; CDR3aa: ASSQDESKRYEQY
v_gene: TRBV28; len: 12; CDR3aa: ASSLGQGALEQY
v_gene: TRBV15; len: 10; CDR3aa: ATSREGRRAF
v_gene: TRBV4-3; len: 16; CDR3aa: ASSQTGQGVLPGDEQF
v_gene: TRBV9; len: 11; CDR3aa: ASSVPPGRTIY
v_gene: TRBV27; len: 15; CDR3aa: ASRPGQVLFGANVLT
v_gene: TRBV5-4; len: 12; CDR3aa: ASSFSGPVGEQF
v_gene: TRBV7-6; len: 12; CDR3aa: ASSRQGGTDTQY
v_gene: TRBV5-6; len: 12; CDR3aa: ASSPGAGSQPQH
v_gene: TRBV7-9; len: 10; CDR3aa: SSRTGYYGYT
v_gene: TRBV5-4; len: 13; CDR3aa: ASSFPGQGTDTQY
v_gene: TRBV7-8; len: 12; CDR3aa: ASSLSTGVIEAF
v_gene: TRBV5-1; len: 14; CDR3aa: ASSLVGGSISYEQY
v_gene: TRBV2; len: 13; CDR3aa: ASSGVERGTYEQY
v_gene: TRBV10-2; len: 9; CDR3aa: ASSDRVEQY
v_gene: TRBV7-8; len: 12; CDR3aa: ASSSGPAGDTQY
v_gene: TRBV7-9; len: 14; CDR3aa: SSSSASTAPTGELF
v_gene: TRBV2; len: 15; CDR3aa: ASSPGHLFSGANVLT
v_gene: TRBV4-2; len: 15; CDR3aa: ASSQVGTANSGNTIY
v_gene: TRBV5-4; len: 11; CDR3aa: ASRTDRWRGYT